The T cell receptor beta chain described here comes from a study of blood T cell repertoires in COVID-19. Turning to the study itself: Collection of acute and convalescent COVID-19 samples took place in the United States, Italy and Spain. T cells, B-cell-depleted T cells, or PBMCs supplied cDNA or gDNA.

This clone was recorded only once. Produced via immunoSEQ multiplex PCR; TCRdb's table is partial and in-frame only. The table lists about 480,000 clones, around 87% of them singletons. This study enrolled people aged roughly 18 to 100 from around 26 US geographic areas. Cohort 3 recovery required two negative PCRs, clearance, or symptom resolution. V was pared by 0 bases and J by 2 bases, with 11 bases between. The CDR3 extends over 17 amino acids. Germline values: CDR1 LGHNA, CDR2 YNFKEQ. The sequenced sample consisted of PBMCs or T cells enriched from blood (not recorded which). The clonotype comes from a woman in her 40s who had recovered from COVID-19. The genes are TRBV4-2 and TRBJ2-6; tentative D call: TRBD2 (5 bases). The CDR3, as DNA: TGTGCCAGCAGCCAAGATCAAAAGGAGGCTGGGGCCAACGTCCTGACTTTC. It specifies CASSQDQKEAGANVLTF.